This passage covers 21 T cell receptor beta chains from one sample sequenced in a study of T cell responses to AZD1222 COVID-19 vaccine. Repertoires were generated with immunoSEQ multiplex PCR, while TCRdb's copy carries only in-frame clones and drops some. The repertoire holds 92,000 or so clones, with around 89% as singletons. The material was peripheral blood, obtained 28 days after the second AZD1222 dose. The receptor set was obtained from an adult who received the AZD1222 COVID-19 vaccine.

CDR3 residues: CATTTGINEAFF. The DNA of the CDR3 is TGTGCCACCACGACAGGTATAAATGAAGCTTTCTTT. V is TRBV19 and J is TRBJ1-1; maybe TRBD1 (6 bases). V lost 10 bases, J lost 7 bases, and 16 bases lay in between. In germline, CDR1 is LNHDA, CDR2 SQIVND (reference sequence). The CDR3 totals 12 residues. Full variable domain (remainder filled in from reference TRBV19 and TRBJ1-1): DGGITQSPKYLFRKEGQNVTLSCEQNLNHDAMYWYRQDPGQGLRLIYYSQIVNDFQKGDIAEGYSVSREKKESFPLTVTSAQKNPTAFYLCATTTGINEAFFGQGTRLTVV.

V usage is TRBV5-1 and J usage is TRBJ2-1; D possibly corresponds to TRBD1 (6 bases). CDR3 length equals 14 residues. Germline V gives CDR1 SGHRS, CDR2 YFSETQ. Trimming shortened V by 0 bases and J by 4 bases, and 8 bases separated the two germline ends. The DNA of the CDR3 is TGCGCCAGCAGCTTGGTGGGACATTACAATGAGCAGTTCTTC. Amino acids: CASSLVGHYNEQFF.

The chain links TRBV20-1 to TRBJ1-2, with D maybe TRBD1 (5 bases). The CDR3 runs to 16 residues. The germline V and J ends were trimmed by 3 bases and 8 bases, with 25 bases remaining between them. Germline CDR1 DFQATT, CDR2 SNEGSKA (reference sequence). CDR3: CSASGGVQNLLGGYTF. Written as DNA, the CDR3 is TGCAGTGCTAGTGGGGGGGTCCAAAATCTTCTGGGAGGCTACACCTTC.

The V call is TRBV27, the J call TRBJ1-1, with D perhaps TRBD1 (5 bases). Trimming removed 9 bases from V and 7 bases from J, with 15 bases in between. The germline CDR1 and CDR2 sequences are MNHEY and SMNVEV (reference sequence). CDR3 length: 12 amino acids. Here the CDR3 reads CASTGGDSEAFF. The CDR3 region has the DNA TGTGCCAGTACGGGGGGTGACAGTGAAGCTTTCTTT.

V is TRBV30 and J is TRBJ2-1; D not certain. Deletions cut 6 bases from V and 0 bases from J, with 12 bases between. The CDR3 consists of 14 residues. Germline CDR1 GTSNPN, CDR2 SVGIG (reference sequence). The chain's CDR3 is CACSKVGSYNEQFF. CDR3 DNA sequence: TGTGCCTGTTCTAAGGTCGGCTCCTACAATGAGCAGTTCTTC.

J is TRBJ1-1 and V is TRBV6-5; D may be TRBD1 (6 bases). Trimming removed 6 bases from V and 8 bases from J, with 13 bases in between. The length of the CDR3 is 12 residues. The germline CDR1 and CDR2 sequences are MNHEY and SVGAGI. This CDR3 is CASRPPGQEAFF. As DNA, the CDR3 is TGTGCCAGCAGGCCCCCGGGACAAGAAGCTTTCTTT.

This clone has a single count. The genes are TRBV19 and TRBJ1-5; no firm D call. The V gene lost 3 bases and the J gene lost 0 bases, with 6 bases spanning the gap. CDR3 length: 14 amino acids. In germline, CDR1 is LNHDA, CDR2 SQIVND (reference sequence). The DNA of the CDR3 is TGTGCCAGTAGTATTTCGTATAGCAATCAGCCCCAGCATTTT. Encoded protein: CASSISYSNQPQHF.

V and J are TRBV5-5 and TRBJ2-3, with TRBD1 matching over 9 bases. This CDR3 spans 16 amino acids. Germline assignment: CDR1 SGHKS and CDR2 YYEKEE (reference sequence). The trim removed 4 bases at V and 4 bases at J, leaving 10 bases unmatched. The CDR3 loop reads CASSLRPGTGSDTQYF. In nucleotides, the CDR3 is TGTGCCAGCAGCCTCCGGCCCGGGACAGGGTCAGATACGCAGTATTTT.

The chain carries TRBV27 and TRBJ2-2; TRBD2 aligns across 13 bases. Germline V gene data show CDR1 as MNHEY and CDR2 as SMNVEV (reference sequence). This CDR3 contains 16 residues. J lost 5 bases, V lost 4 bases, and 4 bases had no gene match. CDR3 DNA sequence: TGTGCCAGCAGTTGGGGACTAGCGGGGACGACCGGGGAGCTGTTTTTT. Its protein product is CASSWGLAGTTGELFF.

The CDR3 reads CASSLLRETQYF. The DNA of the CDR3 is TGTGCCAGCAGCTTATTGCGGGAGACCCAGTACTTC. The chain uses TRBV7-6 and TRBJ2-5; unclear D gene. Trimming cost V 2 bases and J 5 bases, with 6 bases left between them. This CDR3 comprises 12 residues. Germline V CDR1 and CDR2: SGHVS, FNYEAQ.

This chain joins TRBV7-8 and TRBJ2-5, with D possibly being TRBD2 (5 bases). CDR1 SGHVS and CDR2 FQNEAQ come from the germline V gene. V lost 2 bases and J lost 4, with 11 bases in between. The CDR3 is 14 residues long. CDR3 bases: TGTGCCAGCAGCTTAATTATCGCGGGAGAGACCCAGTACTTC. Translating it yields CASSLIIAGETQYF.

A note on this clone: This sample also contains other DNA sequences that code for the same CDR3. The chain combines TRBV18 with TRBJ1-5; D is unclear. The CDR3 is made up of 14 amino acids. In germline, CDR1 is KGHSH, CDR2 LQKENI. Between the trimmed V and J ends, which lost 2 bases and 1 base, there was a span of 6 bases. The CDR3, as DNA: TGTGCCAGCTCACCAGGGAGGAGCAATCAGCCCCAGCATTTT. It is translated as CASSPGRSNQPQHF.

The chain uses TRBV24-1 and TRBJ1-1, with D hard to call. The germline gives CDR1 KGHDR, CDR2 SFDVKD. This CDR3 contains 14 residues. The ends were cut back, 2 bases at V and 11 bases at J, with 17 bases in the middle. The CDR3 sequence is CATSDYDNLRGAFF. CDR3 in DNA: TGTGCCACCAGTGATTATGACAACCTCCGTGGGGCTTTCTTT.

The rearrangement joins TRBV3-1 (or the pseudogene TRBV3-2) to TRBJ1-5, with D possibly matching TRBD1 (5 bases). The CDR3 runs to 15 residues. CDR1 LGHDT and CDR2 YNNKEL come from the germline V gene (reference sequence). V lost 7 bases and J lost 2, with 15 bases in between. The CDR3 DNA follows: TGTGCCAGCACAACAAGGGAACAGGGCAATCAGCCCCAGCATTTT. This gives the protein CASTTREQGNQPQHF.

The chain is built from TRBV6-5 and TRBJ2-7; D gene uncertain. Trimming took off 0 bases at V and 2 bases at J, with 8 bases between the two ends. CDR1 and CDR2 (germline): MNHEY, SVGAGI. The CDR3 is made up of 14 amino acids. The CDR3 DNA is TGTGCCAGCAGTTACTCATCCGAGGCCTACGAGCAGTACTTC. It yields the protein CASSYSSEAYEQYF.

The chain joins TRBV30 to TRBJ2-1, with D possibly matching TRBD1 (5 bases). Looked up from germline, CDR1 is GTSNPN and CDR2 is SVGIG (reference sequence). V shed 2 bases and J shed 7 bases, with 6 bases lying between them. This CDR3 contains 11 residues. Here the CDR3 DNA reads TGTGCCTGGAGTACAGGTAATGAGCAGTTCTTC. It codes for CAWSTGNEQFF.

V and J are TRBV4-2 and TRBJ1-1; D unresolved. Trimming cost V 0 bases and J 1 base, with 3 bases left between them. There are 13 residues in the CDR3. Germline V lookup: CDR1 LGHNA, CDR2 YNFKEQ. CDR3 protein: CASSQERNTEAFF. The CDR3 region has the DNA TGTGCCAGCAGCCAAGAGAGGAACACTGAAGCTTTCTTT.

The chain carries TRBV5-1 and TRBJ2-7, with D uncertain. This CDR3 has 14 residues. Trimming pared 6 bases from V and 1 base from J, leaving 14 bases between. Germline V gene lookup returns CDR1 SGHRS and CDR2 YFSETQ. The CDR3 spells CASTETNVSYEQYF. The CDR3 nucleotides read TGCGCCAGCACTGAAACTAATGTATCCTACGAGCAGTACTTC.

The CDR3 sequence is CASSLLGSGTDTQYF. The CDR3 DNA reads TGTGCCAGCAGTTTATTGGGATCAGGCACAGATACGCAGTATTTT. The chain carries TRBV28 and TRBJ2-3; no reliable D call. The germline V gene encodes CDR1 MDHEN and CDR2 SYDVKM. V was shortened by 1 base and J by 1 base, with 9 bases between the two germline ends. CDR3 size: 15 residues.

J is TRBJ1-2 and V is TRBV6-5; no clear D gene. V dropped 0 bases and J dropped 5 bases, with 10 bases sitting between them. Germline CDR1 is MNHEY and CDR2 is SVGAGI. The CDR3 consists of 14 residues. The DNA of the CDR3 is TGTGCCAGCAGTTACTCGTGGAGGGAGTATGGCTACACCTTC. Protein product: CASSYSWREYGYTF.

The gene calls are TRBV6-4 and TRBJ1-3; D ambiguous. The V gene lost 11 bases and the J gene lost 9 bases, with 17 bases spanning the gap. The CDR3 runs to 12 residues. Germline V lookup: CDR1 MRHNA, CDR2 SNTAGT. CDR3: CARTSIRGTIYF. The CDR3 DNA reads TGTGCCCGAACTTCAATACGGGGCACCATATATTTT.